This T cell receptor (beta chain) comes out of a study of T cell responses to AZD1222 COVID-19 vaccine. Using immunoSEQ multiplex PCR, the repertoire was profiled, and TCRdb retains in-frame clones only, with some absent. The sample shows more than 75,000 clones, about 88% of them seen only once. Study results and limitations: Spike-specific TCR breadth and depth grew following two AZD1222 doses. White British ancestry dominated among donors, who included more females, and clonal diversity was possibly underestimated. Baseline serostatus was positive in only a handful of AZD1222 recipients. It was only after the peak T cell response that any repertoires were sampled.

This clone was recorded only once. The antigen is unknown. The receptor was isolated from an adult who received the AZD1222 COVID-19 vaccine. Sequencing was performed on peripheral blood, taken 28 days after the second AZD1222 dose.

The CDR3 region is CASSLAGGGSPLHF. CDR3 coding DNA: TGCGCCAGCAGCTTGGCGGGGGGGGGTTCACCCCTCCACTTT. The genes are TRBV5-1 and TRBJ1-6; D might be TRBD1 (5 bases). CDR1 SGHRS and CDR2 YFSETQ come from the germline V gene. This CDR3 region has 14 residues. Deletions cut 0 bases from V and 9 bases from J, with 10 bases between. Looking up the rest from reference TRBV5-1 and TRBJ1-6 gives the full variable domain: KAGVTQTPRYLIKTRGQQVTLSCSPISGHRSVSWYQQTPGQGLQFLFEYFSETQRNKGNFPGRFSGRQFSNSRSEMNVSTLELGDSALYLCASSLAGGGSPLHFGNGTRLTVT.